This T cell receptor (beta chain) came from a study of control samples from healthy donors and cancer patients (dated by TCRdb to 2019 to 2021). Libraries were made using the immunoSEQ multiplex PCR assay. TCRdb limited this immuneACCESS table to in-frame rearrangements with V and J called. A share of clones is missing; checked studies link under half to unresolved V genes, and the rest is unexplained. For this sample the table gives some 130,000 clones, of which 80% to 95% were detected only once. Together, the top ten hold about 2.5% of the sample. Comments on this clone: The target of this receptor is not known. The sample holds no much larger clone one base away, and base qualities are not on file.

For CDR1 and CDR2, the germline V gene lists KGHSH and LQKENI. The trim is 5 bases for V and 2 bases for J, with a gap of 16 bases between the germline ends. Including the terminal cysteine and phenylalanine, the CDR3 comprises 17 residues. Only CDR3 DNA remains: 51 bases, in frame from the first base. The rearranged segments are TRBV18 and TRBJ1-6, with no D gene named confidently. The sequenced material came from blood. The origin of this receptor is a man aged 35 to 55 in good health. In nucleotides, the sequence is TGTGCCAGCTCAACCTTAGGACTCTCGACCTATAATTCACCCCTCCACTTT. The encoded protein is CASSTLGLSTYNSPLHF.